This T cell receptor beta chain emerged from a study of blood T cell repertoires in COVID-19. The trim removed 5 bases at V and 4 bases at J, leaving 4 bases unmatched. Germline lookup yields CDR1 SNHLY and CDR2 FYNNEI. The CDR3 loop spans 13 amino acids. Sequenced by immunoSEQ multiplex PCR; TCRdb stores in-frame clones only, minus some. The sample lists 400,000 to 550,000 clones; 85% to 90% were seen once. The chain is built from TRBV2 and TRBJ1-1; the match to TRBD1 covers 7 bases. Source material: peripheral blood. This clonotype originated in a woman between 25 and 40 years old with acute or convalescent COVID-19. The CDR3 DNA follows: TGTGCCAGCAGTCCAGCAGGGGGCACTGAAGCTTTCTTT. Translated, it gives CASSPAGGTEAFF. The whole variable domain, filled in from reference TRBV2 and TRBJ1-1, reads EPEVTQTPSHQVTQMGQEVILRCVPISNHLYFYWYRQILGQKVEFLVSFYNNEISEKSEIFDDQFSVERPDGSNFTLKIRSTKLEDSAMYFCASSPAGGTEAFFGQGTRLTVV.